The sequence of this T cell receptor beta chain was determined in a study of Ad26.COV2.S vaccination and SARS-CoV-2 variants. Treatment meaning: 19 received Ad26.COV2.S at low or high dose, single or two shots; about five received placebo; per-sample allocation not given. Samples were taken on day 63 after the first vaccine or placebo injection. Some clones are missing from TCRdb's copy, which holds only in-frame ones; the method was immunoSEQ multiplex PCR. The sample has around 450,000 clones; nearly 90% are singletons. Findings and limits, study-wide: Vaccine recipients had higher spike-specific TCR breadth than placebo recipients.

About this clone itself: Its target is not known.

The CDR3 length is 13 residues. The V gene lost 2 bases and the J gene lost 4 bases, with 8 bases spanning the gap. CDR1 is SGHNT, CDR2 YENEEA, per germline. The receptor's source is a person aged 18-65 years who received the Ad26.COV2.S COVID-19 vaccine or a placebo. Sequenced here: peripheral blood, sampled in a trial of Ad26.COV2.S vaccine versus placebo. This rearrangement joins TRBV11-3 to TRBJ1-1; D uncertain. CDR3 coding DNA: TGTGCCAGCAGCTTACTGCACATCACTGAAGCTTTCTTT. Residues: CASSLLHITEAFF.